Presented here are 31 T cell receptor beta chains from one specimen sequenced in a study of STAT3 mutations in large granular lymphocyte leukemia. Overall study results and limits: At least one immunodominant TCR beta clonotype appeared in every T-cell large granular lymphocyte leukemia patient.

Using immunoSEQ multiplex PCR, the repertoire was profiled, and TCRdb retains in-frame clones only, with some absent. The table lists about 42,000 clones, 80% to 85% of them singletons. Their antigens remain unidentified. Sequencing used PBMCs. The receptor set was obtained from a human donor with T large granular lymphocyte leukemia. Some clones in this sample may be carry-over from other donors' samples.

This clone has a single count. The CDR3 loop is CASSQDWQGLGEKLFF. DNA of the CDR3: TGCGCCAGCAGCCAAGACTGGCAGGGGCTTGGGGAAAAACTGTTTTTT. V and J are TRBV4-3 and TRBJ1-4, with D possibly being TRBD1 (6 bases). Between the trimmed V and J ends, which lost 0 bases and 8 bases, there was a span of 16 bases. This CDR3 spans 16 amino acids. The germline V gene has CDR1 LGHNA and CDR2 YSLEER.

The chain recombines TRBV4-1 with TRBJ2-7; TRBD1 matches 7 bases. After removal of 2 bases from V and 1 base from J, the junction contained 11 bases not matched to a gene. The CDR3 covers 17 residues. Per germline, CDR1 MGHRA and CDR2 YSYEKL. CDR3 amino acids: CASSQWNRGVRSYEQYF. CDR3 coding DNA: TGCGCCAGCAGCCAATGGAACAGGGGAGTGAGGTCCTACGAGCAGTACTTC.

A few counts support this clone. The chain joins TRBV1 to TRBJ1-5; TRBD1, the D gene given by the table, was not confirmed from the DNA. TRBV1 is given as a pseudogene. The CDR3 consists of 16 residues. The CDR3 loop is CTSSYVPGQGAQPQHF. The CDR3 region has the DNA TGCACCAGCAGTTACGTTCCGGGACAGGGGGCACAGCCCCAGCATTTT.

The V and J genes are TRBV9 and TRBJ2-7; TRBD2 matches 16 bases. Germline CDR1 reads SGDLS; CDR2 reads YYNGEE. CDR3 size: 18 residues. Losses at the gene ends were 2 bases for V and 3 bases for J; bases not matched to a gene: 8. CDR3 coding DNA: TGTGCCAGCAGCGTGGGGACTAGCGGGGGGGCCGAGGTCTACGAGCAGTACTTC. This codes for CASSVGTSGGAEVYEQYF.

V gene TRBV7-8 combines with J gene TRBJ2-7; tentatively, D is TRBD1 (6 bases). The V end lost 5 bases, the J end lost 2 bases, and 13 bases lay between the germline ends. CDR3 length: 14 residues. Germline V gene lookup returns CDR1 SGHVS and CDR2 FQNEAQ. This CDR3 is CASSRLDSPYEQYF. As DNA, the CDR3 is TGTGCCAGCAGCCGGTTGGACAGCCCCTACGAGCAGTACTTC.

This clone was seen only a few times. CDR3 coding DNA: TGCGCCAGCAGCTTGGGACAGAGCGGTCAAGAGACCCAGTACTTC. This encodes CASSLGQSGQETQYF. The chain uses TRBV5-1 and TRBJ2-5, with D perhaps being TRBD1 or TRBD2 (5 bases each). Germline-derived CDR1 and CDR2 are SGHRS and YFSETQ. The CDR3 length is 15 residues. V was cut by 0 bases and J by 2 bases, with 11 bases left in between.

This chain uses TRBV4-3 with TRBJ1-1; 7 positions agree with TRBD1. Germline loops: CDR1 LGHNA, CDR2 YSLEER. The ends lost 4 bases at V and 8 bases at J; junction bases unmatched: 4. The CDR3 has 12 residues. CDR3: CASSRVQGEAFF. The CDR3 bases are TGCGCCAGCAGCCGAGTACAGGGGGAAGCTTTCTTT.

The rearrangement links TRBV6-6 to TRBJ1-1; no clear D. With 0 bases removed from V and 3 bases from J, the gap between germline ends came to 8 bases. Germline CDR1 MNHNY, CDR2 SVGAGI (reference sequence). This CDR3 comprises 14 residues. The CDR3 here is CASSYSGQDTEAFF. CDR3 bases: TGTGCCAGCAGTTACTCGGGTCAGGACACTGAAGCTTTCTTT.

DNA for the CDR3: TGCAGTGCTAGAGACCCTTCTGGCTACACCTTC. Its protein product is CSARDPSGYTF. The V call is TRBV20-1, the J call TRBJ1-2, with unresolved D. The V end was cut by 0 bases, the J end by 7 bases, with 6 bases between. Germline V gene data show CDR1 as DFQATT and CDR2 as SNEGSKA (reference sequence). The CDR3 runs to 11 residues.

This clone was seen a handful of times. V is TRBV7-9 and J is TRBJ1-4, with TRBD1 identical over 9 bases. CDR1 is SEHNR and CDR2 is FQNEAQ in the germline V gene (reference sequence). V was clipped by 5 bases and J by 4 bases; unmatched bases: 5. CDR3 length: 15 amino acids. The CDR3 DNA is TGTGCCAGCAGCCCAGGACAGGGGAATAATGAAAAACTGTTTTTT. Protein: CASSPGQGNNEKLFF.

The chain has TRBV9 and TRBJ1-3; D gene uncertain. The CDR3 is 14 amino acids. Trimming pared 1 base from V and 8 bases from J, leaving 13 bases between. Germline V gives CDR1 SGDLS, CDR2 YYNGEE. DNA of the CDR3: TGTGCCAGCAGCGTATTGGGGTCCGGGGACACCATATATTTT. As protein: CASSVLGSGDTIYF.

The CDR3 DNA reads as TGTGCCAGCAGCTTAGCTGGTGAGCAGTTCTTC. It is translated as CASSLAGEQFF. This chain links TRBV7-9 with TRBJ2-1, with D unclear. V dropped 0 bases and J dropped 9 bases, with 3 bases sitting between them. This CDR3 contains 11 residues. The germline CDR1 and CDR2 sequences are SEHNR and FQNEAQ (reference sequence).

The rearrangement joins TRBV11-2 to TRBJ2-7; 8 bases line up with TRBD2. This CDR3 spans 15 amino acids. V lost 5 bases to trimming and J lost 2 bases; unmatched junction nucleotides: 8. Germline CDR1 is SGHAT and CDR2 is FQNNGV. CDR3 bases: TGTGCCAGCAGCAGAAGCGGGGGCCAAACCTACGAGCAGTACGTC. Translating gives CASSRSGGQTYEQYV.

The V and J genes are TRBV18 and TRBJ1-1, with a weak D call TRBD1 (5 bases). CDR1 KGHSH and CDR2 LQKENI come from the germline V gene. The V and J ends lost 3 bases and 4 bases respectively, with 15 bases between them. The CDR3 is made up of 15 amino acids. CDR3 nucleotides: TGTGCCAGCTCACCCTCTGTTGGGGGGTTCACTGAAGCTTTCTTT. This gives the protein CASSPSVGGFTEAFF.

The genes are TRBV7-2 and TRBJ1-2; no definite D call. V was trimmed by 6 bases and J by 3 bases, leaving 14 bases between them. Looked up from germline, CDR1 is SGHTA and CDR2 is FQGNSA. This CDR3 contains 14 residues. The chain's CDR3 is CASSRPGNYYGYTF. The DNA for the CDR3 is TGTGCCAGCAGTCGTCCGGGAAACTACTATGGCTACACCTTC.

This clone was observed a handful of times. This CDR3 is CASSRGQASGANVLTF. DNA of the CDR3: TGTGCCAGTAGTAGGGGACAGGCCTCTGGGGCCAACGTCCTGACTTTC. The genes are TRBV19 and TRBJ2-6; 8 nucleotides line up with TRBD1. Germline V gene data show CDR1 as LNHDA and CDR2 as SQIVND (reference sequence). Unmatched junction bases numbered 2, after V lost 4 bases and J lost 0 bases. This CDR3 contains 16 residues.

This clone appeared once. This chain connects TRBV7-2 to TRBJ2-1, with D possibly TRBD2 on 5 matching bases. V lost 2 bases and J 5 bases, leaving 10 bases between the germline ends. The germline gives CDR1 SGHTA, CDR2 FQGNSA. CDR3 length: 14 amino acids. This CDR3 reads CASSLISGDNEQFF. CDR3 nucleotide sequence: TGTGCCAGCAGCTTAATATCCGGGGACAATGAGCAGTTCTTC.

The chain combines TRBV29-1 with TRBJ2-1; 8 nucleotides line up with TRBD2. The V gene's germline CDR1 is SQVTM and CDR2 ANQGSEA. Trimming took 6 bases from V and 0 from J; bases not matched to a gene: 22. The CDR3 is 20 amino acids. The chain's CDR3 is CSVAHSRRTSSVSSYNEQFF. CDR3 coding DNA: TGCAGCGTCGCTCATTCGAGACGGACTAGCTCCGTGAGCTCCTACAATGAGCAGTTCTTC.

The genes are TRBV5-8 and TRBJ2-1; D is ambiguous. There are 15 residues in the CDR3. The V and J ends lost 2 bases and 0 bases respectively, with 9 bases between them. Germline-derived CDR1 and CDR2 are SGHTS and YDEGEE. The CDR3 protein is CASSFYGSSYNEQFF. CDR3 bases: TGTGCCAGCAGCTTTTATGGAAGCTCCTACAATGAGCAGTTCTTC.

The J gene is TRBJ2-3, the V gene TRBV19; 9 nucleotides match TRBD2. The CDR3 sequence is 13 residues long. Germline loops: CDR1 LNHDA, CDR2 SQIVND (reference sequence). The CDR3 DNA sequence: TGTGCTGCAAGCGGGGGGTACTCAGATACGCAGTATTTT. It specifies CAASGGYSDTQYF.

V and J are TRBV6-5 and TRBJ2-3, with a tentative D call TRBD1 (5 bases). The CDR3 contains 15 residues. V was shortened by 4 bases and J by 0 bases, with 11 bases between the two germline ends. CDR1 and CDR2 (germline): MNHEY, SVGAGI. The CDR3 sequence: CASSSYRTSTDTQYF. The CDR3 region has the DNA TGTGCCAGCAGTTCCTACAGGACAAGCACAGATACGCAGTATTTT.

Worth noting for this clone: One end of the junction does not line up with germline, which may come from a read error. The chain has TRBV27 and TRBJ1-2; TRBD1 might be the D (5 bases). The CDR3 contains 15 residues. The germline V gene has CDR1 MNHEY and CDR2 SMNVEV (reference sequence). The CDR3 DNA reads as TGTGCCAGCAGCCCCGGGGGGAGGGCTAAATATGGCTACACCTTC. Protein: CASSPGGRAKYGYTF.

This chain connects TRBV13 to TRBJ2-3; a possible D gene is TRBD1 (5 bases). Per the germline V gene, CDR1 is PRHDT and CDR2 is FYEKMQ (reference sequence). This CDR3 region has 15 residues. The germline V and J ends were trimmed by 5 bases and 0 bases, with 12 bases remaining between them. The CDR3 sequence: CASSTRQGSTDTQYF. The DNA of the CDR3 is TGTGCCAGCAGCACCCGCCAGGGAAGCACAGATACGCAGTATTTT.

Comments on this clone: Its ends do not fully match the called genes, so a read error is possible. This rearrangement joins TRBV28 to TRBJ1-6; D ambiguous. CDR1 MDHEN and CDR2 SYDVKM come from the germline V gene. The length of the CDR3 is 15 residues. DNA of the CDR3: TGTGCCAGCCACGGACGGACCGGTTATAATTCACCCCTCCATTTT. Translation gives CASHGRTGYNSPLHF.

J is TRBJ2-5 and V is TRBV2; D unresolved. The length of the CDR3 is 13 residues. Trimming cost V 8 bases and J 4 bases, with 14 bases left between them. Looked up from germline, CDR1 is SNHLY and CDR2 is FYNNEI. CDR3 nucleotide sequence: TGTGCCAGCCGCCCTGCTTGGGGAGAGACCCAGTACTTC. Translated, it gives CASRPAWGETQYF.

CDR3 in amino acids: CANMGTSGEHYEQYF. The CDR3 DNA reads TGCGCCAACATGGGGACTAGCGGGGAACACTACGAGCAGTACTTC. The gene calls are TRBV10-2 and TRBJ2-7, with 13 bases that match TRBD2. The germline gives CDR1 WSHSY, CDR2 SAAADI. The V segment lost 10 bases and the J segment 3 bases; nucleotides outside the gene matches: 9. The CDR3 covers 15 residues.

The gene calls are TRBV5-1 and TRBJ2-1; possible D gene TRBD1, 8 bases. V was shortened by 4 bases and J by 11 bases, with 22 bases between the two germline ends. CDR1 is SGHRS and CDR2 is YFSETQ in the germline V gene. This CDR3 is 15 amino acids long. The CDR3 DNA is TGCGCCAGCAGCAACCCACAGGGGGAGGGTTTGAAGCAGTTCTTC. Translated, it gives CASSNPQGEGLKQFF.

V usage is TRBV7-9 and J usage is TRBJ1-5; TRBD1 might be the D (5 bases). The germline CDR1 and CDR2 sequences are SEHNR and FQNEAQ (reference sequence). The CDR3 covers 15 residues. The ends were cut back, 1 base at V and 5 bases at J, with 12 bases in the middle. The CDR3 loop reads CASSLGQGKDQPQHF. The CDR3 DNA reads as TGTGCCAGCAGCTTAGGGCAGGGCAAGGATCAGCCCCAGCATTTT. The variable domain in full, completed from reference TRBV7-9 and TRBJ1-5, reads DTGVSQNPRHKITKRGQNVTFRCDPISEHNRLYWYRQTLGQGPEFLTYFQNEAQLEKSRLLSDRFSAERPKGSFSTLEIQRTEQGDSAMYLCASSLGQGKDQPQHFGDGTRLSIL.

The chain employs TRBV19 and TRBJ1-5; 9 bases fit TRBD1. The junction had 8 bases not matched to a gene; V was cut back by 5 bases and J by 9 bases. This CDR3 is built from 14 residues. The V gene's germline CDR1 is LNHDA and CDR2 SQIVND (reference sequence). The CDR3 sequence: CASSVGQGFVPQHF. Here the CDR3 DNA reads TGTGCCAGTAGTGTCGGACAGGGGTTTGTGCCCCAGCATTTT.

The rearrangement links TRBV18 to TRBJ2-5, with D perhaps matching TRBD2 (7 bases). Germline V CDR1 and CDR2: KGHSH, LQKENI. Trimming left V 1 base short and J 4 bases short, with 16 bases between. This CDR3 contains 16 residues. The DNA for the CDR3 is TGTGCCAGCTCACCACGGGGGGGCGTATTTGGAGAGACCCAGTACTTC. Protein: CASSPRGGVFGETQYF. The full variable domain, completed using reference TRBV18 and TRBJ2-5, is NAGVMQNPRHLVRRRGQEARLRCSPMKGHSHVYWYRQLPEEGLKFMVYLQKENIIDESGMPKERFSAEFPKEGPSILRIQQVVRGDSAAYFCASSPRGGVFGETQYFGPGTRLLVL.

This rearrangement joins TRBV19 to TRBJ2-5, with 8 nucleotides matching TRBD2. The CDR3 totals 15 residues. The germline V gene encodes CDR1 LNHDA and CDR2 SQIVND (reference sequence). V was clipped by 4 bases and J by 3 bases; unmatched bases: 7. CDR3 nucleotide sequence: TGTGCCAGTAGTACCGGGACTAGAGGAAAAGAGACCCAGTACTTC. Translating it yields CASSTGTRGKETQYF.